The 12 T cell receptor beta chains reported below all come from one sample, sequenced in a study of blood T cell repertoires in COVID-19. Libraries were prepared by immunoSEQ multiplex PCR; TCRdb keeps only in-frame clonotypes and omits some of them. The table records approximately 330,000 clones, approximately 83% of them present only once. Sequenced input: PBMCs or T cells enriched from blood (not recorded which). Receptors were obtained from a middle-aged woman with acute COVID-19.

This chain uses TRBV3-1 (or the pseudogene TRBV3-2) with TRBJ2-2, with D unclear. Germline CDR1 is LGHDT and CDR2 is YNNKEL (reference sequence). This CDR3 spans 13 amino acids. V shed 8 bases and J shed 0 bases, with 7 bases lying between them. Written as DNA, the CDR3 is TGTGCCAGCGCATCGGCGAACACCGGGGAGCTGTTTTTT. Amino acid sequence: CASASANTGELFF.

The CDR3 loop reads CASSRTGNYGYTF. The CDR3 nucleotides read TGTGCCAGCAGCCGTACGGGAAACTATGGCTACACCTTC. The gene calls are TRBV3-1 (or the pseudogene TRBV3-2) and TRBJ1-2, with D unresolved. The CDR3 extends over 13 amino acids. The V gene lost 4 bases and the J gene lost 2 bases, with 8 bases spanning the gap. Germline-derived CDR1 and CDR2 are LGHDT and YNNKEL (reference sequence).

The gene calls are TRBV6-5 and TRBJ1-6; 8 positions agree with TRBD1. The junction had 3 bases not matched to a gene; V was cut back by 6 bases and J by 5 bases. The germline V gene has CDR1 MNHEY and CDR2 SVGAGI. The CDR3 has 14 residues. The CDR3 sequence: CASRGQAHNSPLHF. DNA of the CDR3: TGTGCCAGCAGGGGACAGGCCCATAATTCACCCCTCCACTTT.

V gene TRBV29-1 combines with J gene TRBJ1-5, with 8 bases aligning to TRBD1. The V gene's germline CDR1 is SQVTM and CDR2 ANQGSEA. The CDR3 consists of 14 residues. The J segment lost 2 bases and the V segment lost 6 bases, leaving 6 bases of the junction unmatched. In nucleotides, the CDR3 is TGCAGCGTGGCAACAGGGGGAGGCAATCAGCCCCAGCATTTT. Protein product: CSVATGGGNQPQHF.

This chain joins TRBV19 and TRBJ1-3, with D uncertain. The CDR3 is 15 residues long. V gave up 3 bases and J gave up 0 bases, with 9 bases separating them. Germline V gives CDR1 LNHDA, CDR2 SQIVND (reference sequence). CDR3 region: CASSIRRSSGNTIYF. The CDR3 DNA is TGTGCCAGTAGTATCAGGCGTTCCTCTGGAAACACCATATATTTT.

The V gene is TRBV6-4, the J gene TRBJ2-7; the D gene is possibly TRBD1 (5 bases). The CDR3 is 13 residues long. The germline V gene has CDR1 MRHNA and CDR2 SNTAGT. Deletions cut 0 bases from V and 4 bases from J, with 7 bases between. CDR3 sequence (DNA): TGTGCCAGCAGTGACTCACAGGTTTACGAGCAGTACTTC. Amino acid sequence: CASSDSQVYEQYF.

This chain uses TRBV28 with TRBJ1-1; 9 bases are a match to TRBD1. This CDR3 is 13 amino acids long. Losses at the gene ends were 4 bases for V and 6 bases for J; bases not matched to a gene: 3. Germline-derived CDR1 and CDR2 are MDHEN and SYDVKM. CDR3: CASSWTGVAEAFF. CDR3 bases: TGTGCCAGCAGTTGGACAGGGGTGGCTGAAGCTTTCTTT. The full variable domain, in which reference TRBV28 and TRBJ1-1 provide the parts outside the CDR3, is DVKVTQSSRYLVKRTGEKVFLECVQDMDHENMFWYRQDPGLGLRLIYFSYDVKMKEKGDIPEGYSVSREKKERFSLILESASTNQTSMYLCASSWTGVAEAFFGQGTRLTVV.

The chain joins TRBV19 to TRBJ1-6, with 10 bases matching TRBD1. V dropped 3 bases and J dropped 10; count of bases not matched to a gene: 9. Germline V lookup: CDR1 LNHDA, CDR2 SQIVND (reference sequence). This CDR3 has 16 residues. The CDR3 nucleotides are TGTGCCAGTAGTATTAAGCCGGGACAGGGGTTGTCACCCCTCCACTTT. Residues: CASSIKPGQGLSPLHF.

The V and J genes are TRBV7-6 and TRBJ2-2; D possibly corresponds to TRBD2 (6 bases). CDR3 size: 18 residues. The V and J ends lost 5 bases and 2 bases respectively, with 21 bases between them. CDR1 and CDR2 (germline): SGHVS, FNYEAQ. The CDR3 is CASSPQQPGLQNTGELFF. The CDR3 DNA reads TGTGCCAGCAGCCCCCAACAACCGGGACTTCAAAACACCGGGGAGCTGTTTTTT. The entire variable domain, with the rest obtained from reference TRBV7-6 and TRBJ2-2, is as follows: GAGVSQSPRYKVTKRGQDVALRCDPISGHVSLYWYRQALGQGPEFLTYFNYEAQQDKSGLPNDRFSAERPEGSISTLTIQRTEQRDSAMYRCASSPQQPGLQNTGELFFGEGSRLTVL.

The chain combines TRBV6-5 with TRBJ2-2; 7 bases map to TRBD2. Germline CDR1 MNHEY, CDR2 SVGAGI. The CDR3 loop spans 16 amino acids. J was trimmed by 4 bases and V by 2 bases; bases with no gene match: 7. CDR3 in amino acids: CASSYQSGDPTGELFF. CDR3 nucleotide sequence: TGTGCCAGCAGTTACCAGAGCGGGGATCCCACCGGGGAGCTGTTTTTT.

In its sample, this clone was seen once. The rearrangement links TRBV29-1 to TRBJ1-1, with 7 bases identical to TRBD1. This CDR3 has 14 amino acids. Germline trimming cut 4 bases from V and 0 bases from J; bases unmatched to any gene: 5. Germline V gene data show CDR1 as SQVTM and CDR2 as ANQGSEA. The CDR3 nucleotides are TGCAGCGTTGTGCCAGGGGGAATGAACACTGAAGCTTTCTTT. Translated, it gives CSVVPGGMNTEAFF.

This clone was seen a handful of times. The rearrangement uses TRBV7-6 and TRBJ2-2, with 11 bases fitting TRBD2. Germline assignment: CDR1 SGHVS and CDR2 FNYEAQ. CDR3 size: 18 residues. J gave up 0 bases and V 0 bases, and 3 bases lay outside the gene matches. The CDR3 DNA follows: TGTGCCAGCAGCTTAGCGCTAGCGGGGGGCACGAACACCGGGGAGCTGTTTTTT. Translating gives CASSLALAGGTNTGELFF.